The rows below give T cell receptor beta chains drawn from one sample of a study of blood T cell repertoires in COVID-19. The method was immunoSEQ multiplex PCR; TCRdb's version includes in-frame clones alone and lacks a portion of them. The sample includes 150,000 to 200,000 clones, about 81% of them seen just once. Sequencing was performed on peripheral blood. These receptor sequences come from a woman older than 75 with COVID-19, enrolled during active disease. The CDR3 runs from the conserved cysteine through the conserved F or W. The D gene is left open where the match is weak. The size entry is marked missing in some rows and otherwise reads once, few, many or a size class.

>.|TRBJ1-6|TRBV9|.
CASSPRGSYNSPLHF
TGTGCCAGCAGCCCAAGGGGCTCCTATAATTCACCCCTCCACTTT
>.|TRBJ2-5|TRBV27|TRBD2
CASSSIAGVRETQYF
TGTGCCAGCAGTTCCATAGCGGGAGTAAGGGAGACCCAGTACTTC
>.|TRBJ2-1|TRBV18|.
CASCRAAGSTNEQFF
TGTGCCAGCTGCCGGGCGGCGGGATCAACTAATGAGCAGTTCTTC
>.|TRBJ2-1|TRBV7-2|TRBD2
CASSSALAGTYNEQFF
TGTGCCAGCAGCTCGGCACTAGCGGGGACCTACAATGAGCAGTTCTTC
>.|TRBJ1-4|TRBV19|.
CATGVNEKLFF
TGTGCCACGGGGGTGAATGAAAAACTGTTTTTT
>.|TRBJ1-1|TRBV13|.
CASSLSRTEAFF
TGTGCCAGCAGCTTATCCCGCACTGAAGCTTTCTTT
>.|TRBJ2-1|TRBV7-2|TRBD1
CASKGARHGEQFF
TGTGCCAGCAAGGGGGCTCGTCACGGTGAGCAGTTCTTC
>.|TRBJ1-3|TRBV2|.
CASGGLGSSGNTIYF
TGTGCCAGCGGAGGCCTGGGGAGCTCTGGAAACACCATATATTTT
>.|TRBJ2-1|TRBV7-2|TRBD1
CASSLDRGPYNEQFF
TGTGCCAGCAGCCTGGACAGGGGCCCCTACAATGAGCAGTTCTTC
>.|TRBJ2-1|TRBV27|.
CASSFVGLYNEQFF
TGTGCCAGCAGTTTCGTGGGACTTTACAATGAGCAGTTCTTC
>.|TRBJ1-2|TRBV18|TRBD1
CASSPGTGGHGYTF
TGTGCCAGCTCACCCGGGACAGGGGGCCATGGCTACACCTTC
>.|TRBJ1-1|TRBV9|TRBD1
CASSVEGQGIAFF
TGTGCCAGCAGCGTAGAGGGACAGGGGATCGCTTTCTTT
>.|TRBJ1-1|TRBV11-3|TRBD1
CASSFAGQANTEAFF
TGTGCCAGCAGCTTCGCGGGACAGGCAAACACTGAAGCTTTCTTT
>.|TRBJ2-5|TRBV3-1/TRBV3-2|.
CASRPEQGQETQYF
TGTGCCAGCAGACCCGAACAGGGACAAGAGACCCAGTACTTC
>once|TRBJ1-4|TRBV7-9|TRBD1
CASSKGPGQGDEKLFF
TGTGCCAGCAGCAAAGGACCGGGACAGGGAGATGAAAAACTGTTTTTT
>.|TRBJ2-7|TRBV3-1/TRBV3-2|.
CASSQDSPIKQYF
TGTGCCAGCAGCCAAGATTCCCCTATCAAGCAGTACTTC
>.|TRBJ1-4|TRBV24-1|.
CATSDSDSSNEKLFF
TGTGCCACCAGTGACTCGGACAGCTCAAATGAAAAACTGTTTTTT
>.|TRBJ1-4|TRBV28|.
CASSPGGEQMEKLFF
TGTGCCAGCAGCCCCGGAGGGGAACAAATGGAAAAACTGTTTTTT
>.|TRBJ1-1|TRBV3-1/TRBV3-2|.
CASSLYAVGTEAFF
TGTGCCAGCAGTCTTTACGCGGTGGGCACTGAAGCTTTCTTT
>.|TRBJ2-2|TRBV19|TRBD1
CASSKGQGTGELFF
TGTGCCAGTAGTAAAGGACAGGGCACCGGGGAGCTGTTTTTT
>few|TRBJ2-3|TRBV5-4|TRBD2
CASSPVAGEPDTQYF
TGTGCCAGCAGCCCCGTAGCGGGAGAACCAGATACGCAGTATTTT
>.|TRBJ2-7|TRBV27|.
CASSFGGGAYYEQYF
TGTGCCAGCAGTTTTGGAGGGGGCGCCTACTACGAGCAGTACTTC
>.|TRBJ1-2|TRBV10-2|.
CASSGQTGDGYTF
TGCGCCAGCAGTGGACAGACTGGGGATGGCTACACCTTC
>.|TRBJ1-2|TRBV28|.
CASRGPKSNYGYTF
TGTGCCAGCAGGGGGCCAAAGAGTAACTATGGCTACACCTTC
>.|TRBJ2-5|TRBV7-3|TRBD2
CASSQRGGPETQYF
TGTGCCAGCAGCCAGCGGGGGGGCCCCGAGACCCAGTACTTC
>.|TRBJ2-7|TRBV5-4|TRBD2
CASSLLGLGGYEQYF
TGTGCCAGCAGCTTGTTGGGACTAGGAGGCTACGAGCAGTACTTC
>.|TRBJ2-6|TRBV9|TRBD1
CASSPRTGTGANVLTF
TGTGCCAGCAGCCCCCGGACAGGGACTGGGGCCAACGTCCTGACTTTC
>.|TRBJ1-5|TRBV28|.
CASSFPRRKQPQHF
TGTGCCAGCAGTTTCCCCCGCAGGAAACAGCCCCAGCATTTT
>few|TRBJ2-5|TRBV29-1|TRBD1
CSVRTGGIETQYF
TGCAGCGTTAGGACAGGGGGCATAGAGACCCAGTACTTC
>.|TRBJ2-7|TRBV4-1|.
CASSQEFRRDFSYEQYF
TGCGCCAGCAGCCAAGAATTTCGGCGGGACTTCTCCTACGAGCAGTACTTC
>.|TRBJ2-2|TRBV4-2|.
CASRSGTGELFF
TGTGCCAGCAGATCGGGTACCGGGGAGCTGTTTTTT
>.|TRBJ1-2|TRBV28|.
CASSVRAVGHGYTF
TGTGCCAGCAGTGTTCGGGCCGTGGGGCATGGCTACACCTTC
>.|TRBJ2-5|TRBV5-1|TRBD1
CASSLWDSEQETQYF
TGCGCCAGCAGCTTGTGGGACAGCGAACAAGAGACCCAGTACTTC
>.|TRBJ2-7|TRBV4-2|TRBD2
CASSRSGRAGTTSNYEQYF
TGTGCCAGCAGCCGCTCTGGTCGGGCGGGGACTACCTCTAACTACGAGCAGTACTTC
>.|TRBJ2-3|TRBV4-1|TRBD1
CASSQDMRGLGDTQYF
TGCGCCAGCAGCCAAGATATGAGGGGGCTGGGAGATACGCAGTATTTT
>.|TRBJ1-3|TRBV6-2/TRBV6-3|TRBD1
CASSYAATGGPPGNTIYF
TGTGCCAGCAGTTACGCCGCGACAGGGGGCCCCCCTGGAAACACCATATATTTT
>.|TRBJ1-1|TRBV2|.
CASSEGYTLNTEAFF
TGTGCCAGCAGTGAAGGGTATACCCTAAACACTGAAGCTTTCTTT
>.|TRBJ2-5|TRBV7-2|.
CASSPQGETQYF
TGTGCCAGCAGTCCCCAGGGGGAGACCCAGTACTTC
>once|TRBJ2-2|TRBV4-1|.
CASSQHPGITGELFF
TGCGCCAGCAGCCAACATCCAGGGATCACCGGGGAGCTGTTTTTT
>few|TRBJ2-2|TRBV7-9|.
CASSRQANTGELFF
TGTGCCAGCAGCAGACAAGCGAACACCGGGGAGCTGTTTTTT
>.|TRBJ2-7|TRBV7-9|TRBD1
CASSSGQAVYEQYF
TGTGCCAGCAGCTCGGGACAGGCGGTCTACGAGCAGTACTTC
>.|TRBJ1-5|TRBV24-1|TRBD1
CATSQGNNQPQHF
TGTGCCACCTCACAGGGGAACAATCAGCCCCAGCATTTT
>.|TRBJ1-6|TRBV30|.
CACLFNGNSPLHF
TGTGCCTGTCTCTTTAACGGGAATTCACCCCTCCACTTT
>.|TRBJ1-6|TRBV30|.
CAWSAGRGGNSPLHF
TGTGCCTGGAGTGCCGGAAGGGGTGGCAATTCACCCCTCCACTTT
>.|TRBJ2-2|TRBV5-1|.
CASRGLDTGELFF
TGCGCCAGCAGGGGGCTGGACACCGGGGAGCTGTTTTTT
>.|TRBJ2-2|TRBV28|TRBD1
CASSLTGGGFGELFF
TGTGCCAGCAGTTTGACAGGGGGCGGCTTCGGGGAGCTGTTTTTT